This T cell receptor beta chain originates from a study of CD8+CD57+ T cells in acquired aplastic anemia. About the study: Sorted CD4+ and CD8+ cells yielded DNA averaging around 3.2 ug.

Study findings and constraints: Shared by patients and controls, approximately 28 CD8+ CDR3s were abundant in patients.

It was genomic DNA that served as the template for profiling TCR beta VDJ and CDR3. One entry per CDR3 protein results from TCRdb running MiXCR on the reads. The data hold about 160,000 distinct CDR3 sequences, with around half observed a single time. This CDR3 contains 13 residues. The V gene lost 4 bases and the J gene lost 5 bases, with 9 bases spanning the gap. The germline V gene encodes CDR1 SGDLS and CDR2 YYNGEE. Whoever was chosen for sequencing had shown CD8+CD57+ cell expansion by flow cytometry. This clonotype was seen many times. The antigen remains unidentified. Sequences were obtained from sorted CD4+, CD8+, or CD8+CD57+ T cells (not recorded which) from PBMCs. The sequence came from a human donor with aplastic anemia. The rearrangement links TRBV9 to TRBJ1-4; D may be TRBD1 (5 bases). As DNA, the CDR3 is TGTGCCAGCAGCCGGGGGGGGAATGAAAAACTGTTTTTT. Its protein product is CASSRGGNEKLFF.